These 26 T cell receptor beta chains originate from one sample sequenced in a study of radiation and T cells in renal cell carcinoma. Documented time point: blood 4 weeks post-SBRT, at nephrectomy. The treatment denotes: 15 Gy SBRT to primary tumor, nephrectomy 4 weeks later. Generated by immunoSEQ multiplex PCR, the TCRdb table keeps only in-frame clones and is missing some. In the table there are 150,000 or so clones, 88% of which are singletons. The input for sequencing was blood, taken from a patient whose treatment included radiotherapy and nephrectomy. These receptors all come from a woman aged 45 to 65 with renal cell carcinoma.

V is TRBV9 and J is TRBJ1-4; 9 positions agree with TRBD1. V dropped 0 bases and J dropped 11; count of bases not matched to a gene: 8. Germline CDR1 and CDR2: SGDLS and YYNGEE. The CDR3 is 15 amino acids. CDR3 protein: CASSVEGTGFQKLFF. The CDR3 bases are TGTGCCAGCAGCGTAGAGGGGACAGGGTTCCAGAAACTGTTTTTT.

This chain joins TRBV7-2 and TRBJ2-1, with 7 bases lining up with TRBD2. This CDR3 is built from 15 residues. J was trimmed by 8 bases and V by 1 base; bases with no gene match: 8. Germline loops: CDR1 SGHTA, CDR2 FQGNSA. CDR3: CASSLGLAVGDEQFF. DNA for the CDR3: TGTGCCAGCAGCTTAGGGCTAGCGGTAGGGGATGAGCAGTTCTTC.

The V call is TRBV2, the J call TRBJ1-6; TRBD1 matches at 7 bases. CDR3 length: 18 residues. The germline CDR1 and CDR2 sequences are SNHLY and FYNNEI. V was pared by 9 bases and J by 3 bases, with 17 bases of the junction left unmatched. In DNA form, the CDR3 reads TGTGCCAGTAGCAAGGGGGCCAAGACCGGCAACTATAATTCACCCCTCCACTTT. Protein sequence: CASSKGAKTGNYNSPLHF.

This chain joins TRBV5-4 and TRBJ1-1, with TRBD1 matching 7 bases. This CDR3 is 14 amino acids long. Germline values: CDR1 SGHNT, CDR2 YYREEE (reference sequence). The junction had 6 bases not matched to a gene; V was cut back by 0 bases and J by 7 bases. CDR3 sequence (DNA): TGTGCCAGCAGCTTGGAGTGGGGGACAGATGAAGCTTTCTTT. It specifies CASSLEWGTDEAFF.

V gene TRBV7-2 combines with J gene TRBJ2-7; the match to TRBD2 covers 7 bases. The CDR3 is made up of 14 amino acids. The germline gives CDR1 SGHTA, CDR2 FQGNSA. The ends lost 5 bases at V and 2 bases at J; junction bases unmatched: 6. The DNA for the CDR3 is TGTGCCAGCAGCCCACCGGGGAGGGCCTACGAGCAGTACTTC. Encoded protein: CASSPPGRAYEQYF. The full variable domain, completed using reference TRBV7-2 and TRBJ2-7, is GAGVSQSPSNKVTEKGKDVELRCDPISGHTALYWYRQSLGQGLEFLIYFQGNSAPDKSGLPSDRFSAERTGGSVSTLTIQRTQQEDSAVYLCASSPPGRAYEQYFGPGTRLTVT.

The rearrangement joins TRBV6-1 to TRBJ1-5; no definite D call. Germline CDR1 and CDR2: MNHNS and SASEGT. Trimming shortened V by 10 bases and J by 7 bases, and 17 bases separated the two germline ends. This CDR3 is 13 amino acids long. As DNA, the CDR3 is TGTGCCACCCTTCTAGGGCCGAGCCAGCCCCAGCATTTT. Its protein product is CATLLGPSQPQHF.

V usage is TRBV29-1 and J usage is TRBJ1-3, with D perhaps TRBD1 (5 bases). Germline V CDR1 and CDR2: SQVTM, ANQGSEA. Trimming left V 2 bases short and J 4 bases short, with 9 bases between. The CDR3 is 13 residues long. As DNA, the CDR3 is TGCAGCGTTGAAAGTCCAGGGGGAAACACCATATATTTT. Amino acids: CSVESPGGNTIYF.

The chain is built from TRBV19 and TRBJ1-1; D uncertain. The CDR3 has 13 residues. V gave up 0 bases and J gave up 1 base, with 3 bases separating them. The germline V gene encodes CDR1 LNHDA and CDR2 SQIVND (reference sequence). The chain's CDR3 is CASSIEGNTEAFF. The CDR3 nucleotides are TGTGCCAGTAGTATAGAGGGGAACACTGAAGCTTTCTTT.

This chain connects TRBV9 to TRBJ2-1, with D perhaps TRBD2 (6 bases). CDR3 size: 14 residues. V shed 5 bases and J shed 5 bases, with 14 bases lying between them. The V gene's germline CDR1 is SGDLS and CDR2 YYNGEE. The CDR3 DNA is TGTGCCAGCAGGCCCGGTTTAGCGGACAATGAGCAGTTCTTC. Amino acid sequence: CASRPGLADNEQFF.

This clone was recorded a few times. For the CDR3, the DNA is TGCGCCAGCAGCCAAGAGACAGGCCCGTACAATGAGCAGTTCTTC. Protein product: CASSQETGPYNEQFF. The gene calls are TRBV4-3 and TRBJ2-1; perhaps TRBD1 as D (6 bases). This CDR3 is 15 amino acids long. V lost 0 bases to trimming and J lost 4 bases, with 10 bases between them. CDR1 is LGHNA and CDR2 is YSLEER in the germline V gene.

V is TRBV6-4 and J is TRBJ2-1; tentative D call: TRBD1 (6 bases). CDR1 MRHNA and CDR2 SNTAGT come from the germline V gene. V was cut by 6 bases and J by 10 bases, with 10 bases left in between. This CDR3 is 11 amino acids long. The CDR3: CASRPGTEQFF. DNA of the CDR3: TGTGCCAGCAGACCCGGGACAGAGCAGTTCTTC.

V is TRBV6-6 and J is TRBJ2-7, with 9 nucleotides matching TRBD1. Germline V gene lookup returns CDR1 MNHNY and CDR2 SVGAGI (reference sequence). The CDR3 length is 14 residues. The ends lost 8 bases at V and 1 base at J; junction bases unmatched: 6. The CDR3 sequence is CASDRGTGSYEQYF. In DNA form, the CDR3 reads TGTGCCAGCGATAGAGGGACAGGGTCCTACGAGCAGTACTTC.

The CDR3 coding sequence is TGTGCCAGCAGTTACTCTCCCGATGGGGAGACTGAAGCTTTCTTT. Residues: CASSYSPDGETEAFF. The chain couples TRBV6-6 to TRBJ1-1; no clear D gene. The CDR3 is 15 amino acids. CDR1 and CDR2 (germline): MNHNY, SVGAGI (reference sequence). V was trimmed by 0 bases and J by 5 bases, leaving 13 bases between them.

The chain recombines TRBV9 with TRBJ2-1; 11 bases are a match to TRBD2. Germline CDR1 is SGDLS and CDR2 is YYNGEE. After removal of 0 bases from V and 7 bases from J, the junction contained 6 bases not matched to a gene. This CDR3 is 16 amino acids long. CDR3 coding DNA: TGTGCCAGCAGCGTAGACTACGCTAGCGGGAGGAATGAGCAGTTCTTC. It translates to CASSVDYASGRNEQFF.

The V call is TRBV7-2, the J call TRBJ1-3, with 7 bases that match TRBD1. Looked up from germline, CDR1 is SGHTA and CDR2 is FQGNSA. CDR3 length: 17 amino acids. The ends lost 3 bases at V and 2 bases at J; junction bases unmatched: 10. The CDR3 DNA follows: TGTGCCAGCAGCTTGGGACAGTCCAATGTTGCTGGAAACACCATATATTTT. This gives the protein CASSLGQSNVAGNTIYF.

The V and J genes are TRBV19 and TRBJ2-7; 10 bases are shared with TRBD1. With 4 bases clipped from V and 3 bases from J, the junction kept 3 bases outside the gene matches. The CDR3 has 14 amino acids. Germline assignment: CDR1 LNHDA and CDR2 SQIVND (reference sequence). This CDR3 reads CASSRGDRGYEQYF. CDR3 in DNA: TGTGCCAGTAGTAGGGGGGACAGGGGCTACGAGCAGTACTTC. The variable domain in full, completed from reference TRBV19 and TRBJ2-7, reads DGGITQSPKYLFRKEGQNVTLSCEQNLNHDAMYWYRQDPGQGLRLIYYSQIVNDFQKGDIAEGYSVSREKKESFPLTVTSAQKNPTAFYLCASSRGDRGYEQYFGPGTRLTVT.

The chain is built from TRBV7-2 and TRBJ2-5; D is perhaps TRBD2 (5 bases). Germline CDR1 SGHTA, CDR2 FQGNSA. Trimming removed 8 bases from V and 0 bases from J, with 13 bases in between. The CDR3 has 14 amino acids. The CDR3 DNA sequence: TGTGCCAGCCTCCAGGACTGGAACCAAGAGACCCAGTACTTC. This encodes CASLQDWNQETQYF.

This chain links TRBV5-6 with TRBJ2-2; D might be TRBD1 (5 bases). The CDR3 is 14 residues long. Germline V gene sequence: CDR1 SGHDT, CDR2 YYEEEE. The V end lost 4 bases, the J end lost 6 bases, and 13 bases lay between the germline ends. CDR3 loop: CASSPVGRAGELFF. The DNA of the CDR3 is TGTGCCAGCAGCCCGGTGGGGCGAGCCGGGGAGCTGTTTTTT.

The CDR3 region has the DNA TGTGCCAGCAGTTTTACGACAGGATCCGAGCAGTACTTC. Translation gives CASSFTTGSEQYF. V usage is TRBV6-5 and J usage is TRBJ2-7; TRBD1 might be the D (6 bases). Germline V gives CDR1 MNHEY, CDR2 SVGAGI. V lost 4 bases and J 6 bases, leaving 13 bases between the germline ends. This CDR3 has 13 amino acids.

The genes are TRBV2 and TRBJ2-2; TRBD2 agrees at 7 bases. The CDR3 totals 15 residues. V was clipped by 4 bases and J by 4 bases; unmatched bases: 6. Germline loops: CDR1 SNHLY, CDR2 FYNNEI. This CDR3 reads CASSVGPSGTGELFF. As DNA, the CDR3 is TGTGCCAGCAGTGTAGGGCCTAGCGGCACCGGGGAGCTGTTTTTT.

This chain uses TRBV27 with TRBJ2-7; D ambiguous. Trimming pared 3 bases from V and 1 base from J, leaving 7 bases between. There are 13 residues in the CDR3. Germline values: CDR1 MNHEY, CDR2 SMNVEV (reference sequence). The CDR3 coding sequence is TGTGCCAGCAGTTTTGGCCAGTCCTACGAGCAGTACTTC. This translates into CASSFGQSYEQYF.

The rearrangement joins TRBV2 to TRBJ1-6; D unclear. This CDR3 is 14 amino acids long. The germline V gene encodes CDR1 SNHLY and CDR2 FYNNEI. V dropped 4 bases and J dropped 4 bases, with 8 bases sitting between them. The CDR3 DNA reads TGTGCCAGCAGTGTCCGGGTTTATAATTCACCCCTCCACTTT. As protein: CASSVRVYNSPLHF.

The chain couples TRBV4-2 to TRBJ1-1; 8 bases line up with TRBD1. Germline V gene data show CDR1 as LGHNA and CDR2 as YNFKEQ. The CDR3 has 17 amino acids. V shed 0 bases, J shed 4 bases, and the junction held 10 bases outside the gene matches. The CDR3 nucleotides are TGTGCCAGCAGCCAAGATCTGAATCCAGGGGGCCCCACTGAAGCTTTCTTT. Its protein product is CASSQDLNPGGPTEAFF.

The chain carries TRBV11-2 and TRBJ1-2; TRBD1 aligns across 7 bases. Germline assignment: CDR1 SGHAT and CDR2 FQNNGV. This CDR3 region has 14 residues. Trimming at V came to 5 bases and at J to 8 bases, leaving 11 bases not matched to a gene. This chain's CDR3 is CASSLNPRTGGYTF. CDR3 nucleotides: TGTGCCAGCAGCCTAAATCCTAGGACAGGCGGCTACACCTTC.

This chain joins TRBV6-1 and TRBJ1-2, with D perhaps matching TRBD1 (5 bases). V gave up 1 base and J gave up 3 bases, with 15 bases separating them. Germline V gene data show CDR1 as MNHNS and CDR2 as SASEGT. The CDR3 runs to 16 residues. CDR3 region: CASSEGGPGIDYGYTF. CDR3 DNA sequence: TGTGCCAGCAGTGAAGGGGGCCCAGGGATCGACTATGGCTACACCTTC.

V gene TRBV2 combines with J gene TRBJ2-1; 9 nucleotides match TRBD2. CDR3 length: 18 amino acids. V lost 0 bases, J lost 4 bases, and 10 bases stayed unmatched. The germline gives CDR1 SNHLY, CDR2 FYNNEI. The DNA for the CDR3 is TGTGCCAGCAGTGAAGCGTGGGGTAGCGGGGGACTATACAATGAGCAGTTCTTC. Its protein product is CASSEAWGSGGLYNEQFF.